The 16 T cell receptor beta chains presented below share a single source sample, sequenced in a study of blood T cell repertoires in COVID-19. Only in-frame clones appear in the TCRdb table, and some are missing; sequencing was by immunoSEQ multiplex PCR. This table has roughly 410,000 clones, around 87% appearing once. The sequencing input was peripheral blood. All receptors come from a woman aged 55-70 years with COVID-19, enrolled during active disease.

V usage is TRBV5-6 and J usage is TRBJ2-7; no clear D gene. Per germline, CDR1 SGHDT and CDR2 YYEEEE. CDR3 length: 13 residues. With 4 bases removed from V and 0 bases from J, the gap between germline ends came to 8 bases. The CDR3 DNA reads as TGTGCCAGCAGCCAAGACATCTCCTACGAGCAGTACTTC. As protein: CASSQDISYEQYF.

The gene calls are TRBV6-5 and TRBJ1-1; possible D gene TRBD1, 5 bases. V was shortened by 7 bases and J by 3 bases, with 15 bases between the two germline ends. This CDR3 contains 14 residues. CDR1 is MNHEY and CDR2 is SVGAGI in the germline V gene. The CDR3 DNA reads TGTGCCAGCAATATGGGGGGGTTGTACACTGAAGCTTTCTTT. Encoded protein: CASNMGGLYTEAFF.

This rearrangement joins TRBV6-6 to TRBJ1-2, with 11 bases lining up with TRBD1. CDR1 is MNHNY, CDR2 SVGAGI, per germline (reference sequence). The CDR3 has 16 amino acids. With 5 bases clipped from V and 2 bases from J, the junction kept 7 bases outside the gene matches. DNA for the CDR3: TGTGCCAGCAGTCGGGGACAGGGGGATTGGAACTATGGCTACACCTTC. Protein sequence: CASSRGQGDWNYGYTF.

The chain employs TRBV25-1 and TRBJ2-5; 9 bases are a match to TRBD1. V trimming: 6 bases; J trimming: 4 bases; junction bases outside the gene matches: 9. There are 15 residues in the CDR3. Germline V lookup: CDR1 MGHDK, CDR2 SYGVNS. The CDR3 region is CASSENRGRGETQYF. CDR3 in DNA: TGTGCCAGCAGCGAAAACAGGGGGCGAGGAGAGACCCAGTACTTC.

The table lists this clone with many counts. The chain couples TRBV2 to TRBJ2-7; TRBD2 matches 10 bases. CDR1 and CDR2 from the germline V gene are SNHLY and FYNNEI. J was trimmed by 5 bases and V by 6 bases; bases with no gene match: 7. CDR3 length: 14 amino acids. CDR3 residues: CASRTGTSAHEQYF. DNA for the CDR3: TGTGCCAGCAGGACCGGGACTAGCGCCCACGAGCAGTACTTC.

This chain connects TRBV5-5 to TRBJ2-7; a possible D gene is TRBD1 (6 bases). Trimming left V 0 bases short and J 2 bases short, with 15 bases between. Germline V CDR1 and CDR2: SGHKS, YYEKEE (reference sequence). This CDR3 is 16 amino acids long. CDR3 in amino acids: CASSLERTAIPYEQYF. The CDR3, as DNA: TGTGCCAGCAGCTTGGAACGGACAGCGATACCCTACGAGCAGTACTTC.

J is TRBJ2-3 and V is TRBV5-6, with D possibly TRBD1 on 6 matching bases. V dropped 0 bases and J dropped 5 bases, with 10 bases sitting between them. Germline-derived CDR1 and CDR2 are SGHDT and YYEEEE. This CDR3 spans 14 amino acids. This CDR3 is CASSLAQGLDTQYF. The CDR3 DNA reads TGTGCCAGCAGCTTGGCACAGGGCTTAGATACGCAGTATTTT. Using reference TRBV5-6 and TRBJ2-3 for the parts outside the CDR3, the full variable domain is DAGVTQSPTHLIKTRGQQVTLRCSPKSGHDTVSWYQQALGQGPQFIFQYYEEEERQRGNFPDRFSGHQFPNYSSELNVNALLLGDSALYLCASSLAQGLDTQYFGPGTRLTVL.

The chain carries TRBV18 and TRBJ1-1; 8 nucleotides match TRBD1. The CDR3 consists of 16 residues. Germline trimming cut 1 base from V and 4 bases from J; bases unmatched to any gene: 8. Germline loops: CDR1 KGHSH, CDR2 LQKENI. The DNA of the CDR3 is TGTGCCAGCTCACCACTCCCTCAGGGGGCTGGCACTGAAGCTTTCTTT. It yields the protein CASSPLPQGAGTEAFF. The variable domain in full, completed from reference TRBV18 and TRBJ1-1, reads NAGVMQNPRHLVRRRGQEARLRCSPMKGHSHVYWYRQLPEEGLKFMVYLQKENIIDESGMPKERFSAEFPKEGPSILRIQQVVRGDSAAYFCASSPLPQGAGTEAFFGQGTRLTVV.

This clone was found once. J is TRBJ2-2 and V is TRBV11-2; 9 bases are a match to TRBD2. Germline V CDR1 and CDR2: SGHAT, FQNNGV. J was trimmed by 4 bases and V by 2 bases; bases with no gene match: 5. The CDR3 is made up of 16 amino acids. The CDR3 reads CASSLLAGTSTGELFF. CDR3 DNA sequence: TGTGCCAGCAGCTTACTAGCGGGGACGAGCACCGGGGAGCTGTTTTTT.

This clone was counted a single time. V is TRBV5-1 and J is TRBJ1-2, with 7 positions matching TRBD1. Germline CDR1 reads SGHRS; CDR2 reads YFSETQ. V lost 3 bases and J lost 0; bases outside the gene matches: 8. The CDR3 has 16 amino acids. CDR3 region: CASSSKDRKANYGYTF. The CDR3 DNA sequence: TGCGCCAGCAGCTCGAAGGACAGGAAAGCTAACTATGGCTACACCTTC.

The chain recombines TRBV3-1 (or the pseudogene TRBV3-2) with TRBJ1-2, with 7 bases lining up with TRBD1. The germline V gene encodes CDR1 LGHDT and CDR2 YNNKEL (reference sequence). The V gene end was trimmed by 4 bases and the J gene end by 0 bases; junction bases not matched to a gene: 2. The CDR3 sequence is 14 residues long. The CDR3 region is CASSPTGANYGYTF. CDR3 nucleotides: TGTGCCAGCAGCCCAACAGGGGCTAACTATGGCTACACCTTC.

This chain connects TRBV28 to TRBJ1-2; 8 positions match TRBD1. The CDR3 consists of 12 residues. The germline V gene encodes CDR1 MDHEN and CDR2 SYDVKM. With V trimmed by 11 bases and J by 7 bases, 9 bases remained unmatched. In DNA form, the CDR3 reads TGTGCCGGATACAGGGGGAAGGGTGGCTACACCTTC. Protein: CAGYRGKGGYTF.

The chain combines TRBV2 with TRBJ1-5, with TRBD1 matching 10 bases. V dropped 5 bases and J dropped 4; count of bases not matched to a gene: 5. In germline, CDR1 is SNHLY, CDR2 FYNNEI. The length of the CDR3 is 15 residues. The CDR3 region is CASSLDRGGNQPQHF. The CDR3 region has the DNA TGTGCCAGCAGTCTGGACAGGGGGGGGAATCAGCCCCAGCATTTT.

The V and J genes are TRBV5-1 and TRBJ2-1; 7 bases agree with TRBD1. Losses at the gene ends were 8 bases for V and 5 bases for J; bases not matched to a gene: 10. Germline values: CDR1 SGHRS, CDR2 YFSETQ. This CDR3 has 14 amino acids. The CDR3 coding sequence is TGCGCCAGTGGTCCGGGACAGAGTAACAATGAGCAGTTCTTC. This sequence encodes CASGPGQSNNEQFF.

V and J are TRBV28 and TRBJ1-1; no clear D gene. Deletions cut 8 bases from V and 3 bases from J, with 13 bases between. Germline V gene lookup returns CDR1 MDHEN and CDR2 SYDVKM. This CDR3 has 13 amino acids. CDR3 protein: CASLVERDTEAFF. In DNA, the CDR3 is TGTGCCAGCCTCGTGGAGAGGGACACTGAAGCTTTCTTT.

The genes are TRBV27 and TRBJ2-5; 12 nucleotides line up with TRBD2. The CDR3 is made up of 16 amino acids. The V segment lost 5 bases and the J segment 6 bases; nucleotides outside the gene matches: 10. Germline loops: CDR1 MNHEY, CDR2 SMNVEV (reference sequence). The CDR3 sequence: CASSGLAGGRSKTQYF. CDR3 in DNA: TGTGCCAGCAGTGGGCTAGCGGGGGGGCGATCCAAGACCCAGTACTTC.